These T cell receptor beta chains were read from a single sample in a study of blood T cell repertoires in COVID-19. The assay was immunoSEQ multiplex PCR, and TCRdb's table has in-frame clones only and misses some. The data contain roughly 12,000 clones, around 72% of them singletons. The source material was peripheral blood. The receptors were sampled from a human donor in a cohort sampled during active COVID-19. CDR3s include the opening cysteine and the closing phenylalanine or tryptophan.

>TRBV18|TRBJ2-7
CASSPSSYEQYF
>TRBV5-1|TRBJ1-6
CASSLEGDTNSPLHF
>TRBV9|TRBJ1-1
CASSVRELNTEAFF
>TRBV7-3|TRBJ2-1
CASSSSGRSQNEQFF
>TRBV30|TRBJ1-2
CAWSAGTGVGYTF
>TRBV19|TRBJ2-5
CASSATGLETQYF
>TRBV4-1|TRBJ2-3
CASSLGGQGDTQYF
>TRBV3-1/TRBV3-2|TRBJ2-2
CASSQEMAGGNTGELFF
>TRBV6-5|TRBJ1-1
CASSYGFGTTNTEAFF
>TRBV30|TRBJ1-2
CAWNVRQGFYGYTF
>TRBV2|TRBJ2-7
CATRTGGFNEQYF
>TRBV5-4|TRBJ2-7
CASRRDRGSYEQYF
>TRBV25-1|TRBJ1-4
CASSTTPGEKLFF
>TRBV25-1|TRBJ2-4
CASRPWGGQNIQYF
>TRBV15|TRBJ1-2
CATSRDEGDLYGYTF
>TRBV3-1/TRBV3-2|TRBJ2-2
CASSQWPRELFF
>TRBV18|TRBJ1-3
CASSPQGSGNTIYF
>TRBV28|TRBJ2-7
CASSFPGPPYEQYF
>TRBV3-1/TRBV3-2|TRBJ2-7
CASSHEVTSYEQYF
>TRBV29-1|TRBJ2-1
CSVEGDRAGGEQFF
>TRBV11-1|TRBJ2-7
CASSLPSGGRYEQYF
>TRBV10-3|TRBJ1-1
CAISRQVGNTEAFF
>TRBV7-7|TRBJ2-1
CASSLEGTSATNEQFF
>TRBV19|TRBJ2-7
CASSITIRDYEQYF
>TRBV7-7|TRBJ2-3
CASSLGRSLTDTQYF
>TRBV10-3|TRBJ2-1
CAISESGRGRYNEQFF